This T cell receptor (beta chain) derives from a study of shared clonotypes between healthy human individuals. Study summary: The donor group consisted of two women and three men, aged 18 to 49. General study points: Larger richness was generally estimated for naive than memory subsets. Few donors limited the genetic and exposure-history diversity represented. A few donors held about 5% of naive CD4 clonotypes in common.

Some clones are missing from TCRdb's copy, which holds only in-frame ones; the method was immunoSEQ multiplex PCR. The repertoire holds about 2.4 million clones, roughly 93% seen once, with 0.36% in the top ten. The CDR3 loop spans 14 amino acids. Germline-derived CDR1 and CDR2 are GTSNPN and SVGIG (reference sequence). For this clone: Its antigen is not known.

The sample taken for sequencing was naive CD4+ T cells from PBMCs. Stated subset: CD45RA+ positively selected. The chain uses TRBV30 and TRBJ2-5, with TRBD2 identical over 7 bases. The better agreement between TRBJ2-7 and the DNA end casts doubt on the J call. This TCR came from a man younger than 35 in good health. Some clones in this sample may be carry-over from other donors' samples. The CDR3 nucleotides are TGTGCCTGGAGCCACGGGGGGAGCTCCTACGAGCAGTACTTC. Protein sequence: CAWSHGGSSYEQYF.